Presented here are 26 T cell receptor beta chains from one specimen sequenced in a study of type 1 and type 2 diabetes patients (dated by TCRdb to 2016 to 2018). Instrument on record: Illumina MiSeq. Genomic DNA from sorted T cell subsets served as template for TCRbeta CDR3 amplification. The TCRbeta CDR3 region was amplified by multiplex PCR using 30 forward and 13 reverse primers. TCRdb trimmed the raw reads at Q25, called clones with MiXCR and kept productive beta chains. One record per CDR3 amino acid sequence lists the most common genes and DNA. Within this sample are 280,000 or so distinct CDR3 sequences, with roughly 50% of them counted one time only. 12% to 15% of the sample rests with the top ten. Sequencing was performed on peripheral blood mononuclear cells (PBMCs). The receptor set was obtained from a man aged 18-30 years with type 2 diabetes.

The rearrangement links TRBV15 to TRBJ2-3; D may be TRBD2 (6 bases). V lost 5 bases to trimming and J lost 2 bases, with 17 bases between them. In germline, CDR1 is LNHNV, CDR2 YYDKDF (reference sequence). The CDR3 spans 16 residues. The CDR3 nucleotides are TGTGCCACCAGCCCAGCTTATAGCGGAAACACAGATACGCAGTATTTT. Translation gives CATSPAYSGNTDTQYF. The entire variable domain, with the rest obtained from reference TRBV15 and TRBJ2-3, is as follows: DAMVIQNPRYQVTQFGKPVTLSCSQTLNHNVMYWYQQKSSQAPKLLFHYYDKDFNNEADTPDNFQSRRPNTSFCFLDIRSPGLGDTAMYLCATSPAYSGNTDTQYFGPGTRLTVL.

This clonotype has a handful of counts. The chain carries TRBV19 and TRBJ1-2; TRBD1 matches 7 bases. After removal of 3 bases from V and 4 bases from J, the junction contained 2 bases not matched to a gene. The CDR3 contains 13 residues. The germline V gene has CDR1 LNHDA and CDR2 SQIVND (reference sequence). This CDR3 reads CASSIDRVYGYTF. The CDR3 region has the DNA TGTGCCAGTAGTATCGACAGGGTCTATGGCTACACCTTC. The full variable domain, in which reference TRBV19 and TRBJ1-2 provide the parts outside the CDR3, is DGGITQSPKYLFRKEGQNVTLSCEQNLNHDAMYWYRQDPGQGLRLIYYSQIVNDFQKGDIAEGYSVSREKKESFPLTVTSAQKNPTAFYLCASSIDRVYGYTFGSGTRLTVV.

The chain is built from TRBV19 and TRBJ1-5, with 8 bases fitting TRBD1. With V trimmed by 7 bases and J by 1 base, 6 bases remained unmatched. Germline CDR1 is LNHDA and CDR2 is SQIVND (reference sequence). CDR3 length: 15 residues. The DNA for the CDR3 is TGTGCCAGTACCCGACAGGGGTCGAGCAATCAGCCCCAGCATTTT. Translated, it gives CASTRQGSSNQPQHF.

The chain links TRBV7-2 to TRBJ2-7; 13 positions match TRBD2. The V gene's germline CDR1 is SGHTA and CDR2 FQGNSA. The CDR3 length is 16 residues. V lost 4 bases, J lost 2 bases, and 5 bases stayed unmatched. The CDR3 DNA reads as TGTGCCAGCAGCTCATTGGGACTAGCGGGGACCTACGAGCAGTACTTC. Its protein product is CASSSLGLAGTYEQYF.

This rearrangement joins TRBV27 to TRBJ1-1, with 7 bases matching TRBD1. The CDR3 length is 13 residues. The germline CDR1 and CDR2 sequences are MNHEY and SMNVEV (reference sequence). The V and J ends lost 7 bases and 6 bases, in that order; junction bases with no gene match: 8. The CDR3 sequence: CASKRQGLSEAFF. The CDR3 DNA reads TGTGCCAGCAAACGACAGGGATTGTCTGAAGCTTTCTTT.

The rearrangement links TRBV5-6 to TRBJ2-5; D possibly corresponds to TRBD1 (5 bases). V dropped 4 bases and J dropped 3 bases, with 16 bases sitting between them. The germline gives CDR1 SGHDT, CDR2 YYEEEE. The CDR3 covers 15 residues. CDR3 protein: CASSPQGVAEETQYF. CDR3 in DNA: TGTGCCAGCAGCCCCCAGGGCGTGGCGGAAGAGACCCAGTACTTC.

There are a few counts of this clonotype. The V and J genes are TRBV10-3 and TRBJ1-1; D is possibly TRBD1 (5 bases). Trimming pared 0 bases from V and 5 bases from J, leaving 16 bases between. CDR3 length: 16 amino acids. Germline CDR1 ENHRY, CDR2 SYGVKD. The CDR3 nucleotides are TGTGCCATCAGTGAGTCGGGGCTCCGGGGGGGGACTGAAGCTTTCTTT. Encoded protein: CAISESGLRGGTEAFF.

The table lists this clonotype with a few counts. The chain links TRBV4-1 to TRBJ2-6, with D perhaps TRBD1 (6 bases). The CDR3 runs to 14 residues. Germline V CDR1 and CDR2: MGHRA, YSYEKL. V was shortened by 8 bases and J by 1 base, with 9 bases between the two germline ends. CDR3 DNA sequence: TGCGCCAGCGAGAGGGGGTCTGGGGCCAACGTCCTGACTTTC. This sequence encodes CASERGSGANVLTF.

The rearrangement links TRBV2 to TRBJ1-5; D uncertain. Trimming removed 1 base at V and 3 bases at J, with 10 bases between. The CDR3 is 15 amino acids. Germline values: CDR1 SNHLY, CDR2 FYNNEI. CDR3 sequence reads: CASSEEQHLNQPQHF. The CDR3, as DNA: TGTGCCAGCAGTGAAGAACAGCATCTCAATCAGCCCCAGCATTTT.

This chain uses TRBV12-3 or TRBV12-4 with TRBJ2-7; D gene uncertain. V lost 6 bases and J lost 2, with 14 bases in between. This CDR3 contains 14 residues. CDR3 bases: TGTGCCAGCAGCCCGACCCGGACCCCCTACGAGCAGTACTTC. Protein sequence: CASSPTRTPYEQYF.

The chain employs TRBV28 and TRBJ2-7; 7 bases map to TRBD1. Trimming at V came to 5 bases and at J to 5 bases, leaving 9 bases not matched to a gene. The CDR3 runs 14 residues. Germline values: CDR1 MDHEN, CDR2 SYDVKM. CDR3 in DNA: TGTGCCAGCAGTCGCGACAGGGTTGGCGACGAGCAGTACTTC. It codes for CASSRDRVGDEQYF.

The chain employs TRBV7-6 and TRBJ2-5; 12 nucleotides align to TRBD1. Trimming took 6 bases from V and 4 from J; bases not matched to a gene: 9. CDR1 SGHVS and CDR2 FNYEAQ come from the germline V gene. The CDR3 covers 16 residues. The CDR3 DNA sequence: TGTGCCAGCAGTGATCCCGGGACAGGGGGCATAGAGACCCAGTACTTC. Translating gives CASSDPGTGGIETQYF.

V gene TRBV20-1 combines with J gene TRBJ2-7, with unresolved D. The germline CDR1 and CDR2 sequences are DFQATT and SNEGSKA (reference sequence). The CDR3 covers 13 residues. V shed 2 bases and J shed 2 bases, with 10 bases lying between them. CDR3: CSARSVSAYEQYF. In DNA, the CDR3 is TGCAGTGCTAGAAGTGTCAGCGCCTACGAGCAGTACTTC.

As for this clonotype: The CDR3 end shows no conserved phenylalanine or tryptophan, and so a read error is likely. The chain recombines TRBV10-3 with TRBJ2-7; no definite D call. The CDR3 spans 11 residues. V lost 11 bases and J lost 4, with 12 bases in between. Germline CDR1 is ENHRY and CDR2 is SYGVKD. CDR3 DNA sequence: TGTGCCTCCGCCGACGGATACGAGCAGTACTAC. Its protein is CASADGYEQYY.

This clonotype showed up just a few times. CDR3 sequence: CAISRQGYNQPQHF. Here the CDR3 DNA reads TGTGCCATCAGTCGACAGGGGTACAATCAGCCCCAGCATTTT. This chain links TRBV10-3 with TRBJ1-5; 8 nucleotides line up with TRBD1. CDR3 length: 14 residues. CDR1 is ENHRY, CDR2 SYGVKD, per germline. With 5 bases clipped from V and 3 bases from J, the junction kept 3 bases outside the gene matches.

With regard to this clonotype: A much larger clone lies a single base off, so this may be a read error. The J gene is TRBJ2-1, the V gene TRBV2; D is unresolved. The germline V gene has CDR1 SNHLY and CDR2 FYNNEI. This CDR3 has 10 amino acids. V was clipped by 5 bases and J by 5 bases, with 1 base between them. The CDR3 DNA reads TGTGCCAGCAGTAACAATGAGCAGTTCTTC. The encoded protein is CASSNNEQFF.

A note on this clonotype: A read error may produce the germline difference seen at one junction end. This chain joins TRBV6-6 and TRBJ2-2; D is undetermined. The CDR3 extends over 13 amino acids. From germline, CDR1 is MNHNY and CDR2 SVGAGI (reference sequence). CDR3: CARSYRPHGELFF. The CDR3 nucleotides are TGTGCCAGAAGTTACCGACCCCACGGGGAGCTGTTTTTT.

This chain joins TRBV14 and TRBJ2-7, with 7 bases that match TRBD1. The CDR3 contains 15 residues. Germline CDR1 SGHDN, CDR2 FVKESK. The junction had 11 bases not matched to a gene; V was cut back by 6 bases and J by 3 bases. Written as DNA, the CDR3 is TGTGCCAGCAGTCCTTACCGGGACAGAGACTACGAGCAGTACTTC. Translated: CASSPYRDRDYEQYF.

The chain uses TRBV9 and TRBJ1-1; D gene uncertain. There are 15 residues in the CDR3. In germline, CDR1 is SGDLS, CDR2 YYNGEE. Trimming took 0 bases from V and 5 from J, leaving 14 bases between them. Here the CDR3 reads CASSVVSRGETEAFF. CDR3 nucleotides: TGTGCCAGCAGCGTAGTATCCCGAGGCGAAACTGAAGCTTTCTTT.

V usage is TRBV19 and J usage is TRBJ2-7, with TRBD1 identical over 8 bases. This CDR3 region has 14 residues. The V gene's germline CDR1 is LNHDA and CDR2 SQIVND (reference sequence). V gave up 5 bases and J gave up 4 bases; unmatched junction bases: 7. CDR3 nucleotides: TGTGCCAGTAGTGTAGGGACAGGTATGTACGAGCAGTACTTC. This codes for CASSVGTGMYEQYF. Full variable domain (outside the CDR3, taken from reference TRBV19 and TRBJ2-7): DGGITQSPKYLFRKEGQNVTLSCEQNLNHDAMYWYRQDPGQGLRLIYYSQIVNDFQKGDIAEGYSVSREKKESFPLTVTSAQKNPTAFYLCASSVGTGMYEQYFGPGTRLTVT.

The chain uses TRBV7-8 and TRBJ2-1, with 9 positions matching TRBD1. V was clipped by 3 bases and J by 2 bases; unmatched bases: 5. The germline V gene has CDR1 SGHVS and CDR2 FQNEAQ. The CDR3 has 16 amino acids. CDR3 sequence reads: CASSFPGQGPYNEQFF. CDR3 nucleotide sequence: TGTGCCAGCAGCTTTCCGGGACAGGGTCCCTACAATGAGCAGTTCTTC.

This clonotype has just a few counts. V usage is TRBV12-5 and J usage is TRBJ2-1; perhaps TRBD1 as D (6 bases). This CDR3 is built from 15 residues. Trimming removed 3 bases from V and 4 bases from J, with 13 bases in between. Germline V lookup: CDR1 LGHNT, CDR2 FRNRAP. The CDR3 spells CASGLRRGVYNEQFF. The CDR3 DNA sequence: TGTGCTAGTGGTTTACGCAGGGGAGTGTACAATGAGCAGTTCTTC.

This clonotype was detected only once. At one boundary the junction diverges from the germline segment, which might be a read error. The chain carries TRBV6-5 and TRBJ2-7; 7 bases line up with TRBD1. Germline V gene data show CDR1 as MNHEY and CDR2 as SVGAGI. The CDR3 sequence is 13 residues long. For the CDR3, the DNA is TGTGCCAGCGGCCGACAGGGCCCCTACGAACAGTACTTC. Translation: CASGRQGPYEQYF.

CDR3 in amino acids: CASSLGQGLDTEAFF. DNA for the CDR3: TGTGCCAGCAGCTTAGGACAGGGGCTAGACACTGAAGCTTTCTTT. This chain connects TRBV7-6 to TRBJ1-1; 8 nucleotides align to TRBD1. Germline CDR1 and CDR2: SGHVS and FNYEAQ. V was pared by 1 base and J by 3 bases, with 4 bases of the junction left unmatched. This CDR3 is 15 amino acids long.

V is TRBV2 and J is TRBJ1-5; no firm D call. The germline V and J ends were trimmed by 3 bases and 0 bases, with 3 bases remaining between them. The CDR3 contains 13 residues. Germline V gives CDR1 SNHLY, CDR2 FYNNEI. The CDR3 reads CASSDVSNQPQHF. For the CDR3, the DNA is TGTGCCAGCAGTGACGTTAGCAATCAGCCCCAGCATTTT.

This clonotype was observed a single time. The junction shows a germline mismatch at one end, possibly a read error. V and J are TRBV28 and TRBJ1-1; D perhaps matches TRBD1 (5 bases). Germline CDR1 MDHEN, CDR2 SYDVKM. The CDR3 runs 14 residues. This chain's CDR3 is CASSLGGANTEASF. The DNA of the CDR3 is TGTGCCAGCAGTTTGGGAGGGGCGAACACTGAAGCTTCCTTT.